These 26 T cell receptor beta chains share one sample of origin, sequenced in a study of response to subunit inactivated influenza vaccine. One entry per CDR3 protein, called by TCRdb with MiXCR from the RT-PCR reads. Of about 180,000 distinct CDR3 sequences in the sample, around a tenth were seen once. The sequences come from non-naive T cells sorted from PBMCs, collected on the day of vaccination. All receptors derive from a man in his fifties who received an inactivated influenza vaccine.

This clonotype was counted at least ten times. The V and J genes are TRBV11-2 and TRBJ2-3; TRBD1 aligns across 11 bases. V lost 5 bases, J lost 3 bases, and 22 bases stayed unmatched. Germline CDR1 SGHAT, CDR2 FQNNGV. The CDR3 loop spans 21 amino acids. Here the CDR3 reads CASSPTPGQGDGSYRTDTQYF. DNA for the CDR3: TGTGCCAGCAGCCCGACCCCGGGACAGGGGGATGGTTCGTATAGAACAGATACGCAGTATTTT.

There are many counts of this clonotype. V gene TRBV7-2 combines with J gene TRBJ1-6; no reliable D call. The CDR3 extends over 15 amino acids. Trimming took 1 base from V and 10 from J, leaving 14 bases between them. From germline, CDR1 is SGHTA and CDR2 FQGNSA. CDR3 DNA sequence: TGTGCCAGCAGCTTAGAGTGGTCCGGTACCTCACCCCTCCACTTT. It yields the protein CASSLEWSGTSPLHF.

The sample holds a few counts of this clonotype. J is TRBJ2-1 and V is TRBV2; 9 nucleotides line up with TRBD2. V gave up 5 bases and J gave up 10 bases; unmatched junction bases: 12. The CDR3 length is 15 residues. Germline V lookup: CDR1 SNHLY, CDR2 FYNNEI. This CDR3 reads CASSMTRRGGREQFF. The CDR3 coding sequence is TGTGCCAGCAGTATGACTAGGCGGGGGGGCCGGGAGCAGTTCTTC.

This clonotype appeared many times. This chain joins TRBV11-2 and TRBJ1-4; TRBD1 is a possible D gene (5 bases). This CDR3 is 16 amino acids long. Germline V gene data show CDR1 as SGHAT and CDR2 as FQNNGV. The V gene lost 5 bases and the J gene lost 6 bases, with 19 bases spanning the gap. The CDR3 spells CASSRGRPGGHEKLFF. In DNA form, the CDR3 reads TGTGCCAGCAGCCGGGGGAGACCCGGGGGACATGAAAAACTGTTTTTT.

The V call is TRBV3-1, the J call TRBJ2-2; 7 nucleotides match TRBD1. CDR3 length: 15 residues. The germline gives CDR1 LGHDT, CDR2 YNNKEL (reference sequence). V gave up 5 bases and J gave up 5 bases; unmatched junction bases: 8. The CDR3 DNA reads as TGTGCCAGCAGCTTTACGACAGGGTGGACCGGGGAGCTGTTTTTT. Its protein is CASSFTTGWTGELFF. The full variable domain, with the rest looked up from reference TRBV3-1 and TRBJ2-2, is DTAVSQTPKYLVTQMGNDKSIKCEQNLGHDTMYWYKQDSKKFLKIMFSYNNKELIINETVPNRFSPKSPDKAHLNLHINSLELGDSAVYFCASSFTTGWTGELFFGEGSRLTVL.

This clonotype was counted only a few times. The chain's CDR3 is CASSQYETQYF. CDR3 sequence (DNA): TGTGCCAGCAGCCAGTACGAGACCCAGTACTTC. This chain links TRBV11-2 with TRBJ2-5; no definite D call. Germline V gene lookup returns CDR1 SGHAT and CDR2 FQNNGV. With 5 bases removed from V and 5 bases from J, the gap between germline ends came to 6 bases. The CDR3 has 11 amino acids.

Only a few counts were recorded for this clonotype. The chain links TRBV7-9 to TRBJ1-1; D not resolved. Germline CDR1 and CDR2: SEHNR and FQNEAQ (reference sequence). V was pared by 2 bases and J by 2 bases, with 6 bases between. This CDR3 is built from 13 residues. In DNA form, the CDR3 reads TGTGCCAGCAGCTTATTTGGTAACACTGAAGCTTTCTTT. This gives the protein CASSLFGNTEAFF.

There are a few counts of this clonotype. The V call is TRBV9, the J call TRBJ2-7, with unresolved D. Per germline, CDR1 SGDLS and CDR2 YYNGEE. Trimming took 1 base from V and 0 from J, leaving 11 bases between them. The CDR3 is 15 amino acids. The CDR3 region is CASSVTWTNSYEQYF. The CDR3 nucleotides read TGTGCCAGCAGCGTAACGTGGACCAACTCCTACGAGCAGTACTTC.

This clonotype was seen repeatedly, ten times or more. The chain uses TRBV20-1 and TRBJ2-5, with 8 positions matching TRBD2. The germline V gene encodes CDR1 DFQATT and CDR2 SNEGSKA (reference sequence). The trim removed 0 bases at V and 4 bases at J, leaving 7 bases unmatched. The CDR3 runs 15 residues. CDR3 in amino acids: CSARDFGGGPETQYF. CDR3 sequence (DNA): TGCAGTGCTAGAGATTTCGGGGGGGGCCCAGAGACCCAGTACTTC.

This clonotype was seen only a few times. This chain uses TRBV3-1 with TRBJ2-7, with D perhaps being TRBD1 or TRBD2 (5 bases each). The germline V and J ends were trimmed by 2 bases and 0 bases, with 8 bases remaining between them. Germline V gives CDR1 LGHDT, CDR2 YNNKEL (reference sequence). The CDR3 is 14 residues long. The CDR3 spells CASSQNGASYEQYF. The CDR3 region has the DNA TGTGCCAGCAGCCAAAACGGGGCCTCCTACGAGCAGTACTTC.

In this sample, this clonotype turned up a few times. The chain links TRBV20-1 to TRBJ2-3, with 9 positions matching TRBD2. Germline trimming cut 6 bases from V and 4 bases from J; bases unmatched to any gene: 5. CDR3 length equals 13 residues. Germline V lookup: CDR1 DFQATT, CDR2 SNEGSKA (reference sequence). The CDR3 region is CSAPAGGPDTQYF. The CDR3 region has the DNA TGCAGTGCCCCGGCGGGAGGGCCAGATACGCAGTATTTT.

The chain joins TRBV11-3 to TRBJ2-7; D possibly uses TRBD1 or TRBD2 (5 bases each). Germline assignment: CDR1 SGHNT and CDR2 YENEEA. This CDR3 is built from 15 residues. V lost 4 bases to trimming and J lost 2 bases, with 15 bases between them. DNA of the CDR3: TGTGCCAGCAGCTCGGGACCCCTTAAGCCCTACGAGCAGTACTTC. Protein product: CASSSGPLKPYEQYF.

The chain uses TRBV12-3 or TRBV12-4 and TRBJ2-7, with D possibly being TRBD2 (6 bases). The CDR3 runs to 10 residues. Deletions cut 5 bases from V and 7 bases from J, with 6 bases between. CDR3 loop: CASSGREQYF. The CDR3 DNA reads TGTGCCAGCAGTGGGAGGGAGCAGTACTTC.

In this sample, this clonotype turned up a few times. The rearrangement joins TRBV4-3 to TRBJ2-2; no reliable D call. CDR3 length equals 19 residues. The germline V gene encodes CDR1 LGHNA and CDR2 YSLEER. V was shortened by 1 base and J by 1 base, with 19 bases between the two germline ends. CDR3 DNA sequence: TGCGCCAGCAGCCAAGTCCTCGGGCAGCCTACACAGAACACCGGGGAGCTGTTTTTT. This gives the protein CASSQVLGQPTQNTGELFF.

This chain links TRBV18 with TRBJ1-1, with D tentatively TRBD1 (5 bases). From germline, CDR1 is KGHSH and CDR2 LQKENI. This CDR3 region has 12 residues. Trimming stripped 6 bases from V and 5 bases from J, with 10 bases between. CDR3 DNA sequence: TGTGCCAGCTCCCGGGGGTTAACTGAAGCTTTCTTT. Translated: CASSRGLTEAFF.

This chain connects TRBV4-1 to TRBJ1-4; no firm D call. V shed 2 bases and J shed 5 bases, with 21 bases lying between them. The CDR3 contains 18 residues. Germline-derived CDR1 and CDR2 are MGHRA and YSYEKL. CDR3 bases: TGCGCCAGCAGCCAAACGTTTTTGGGTAGCACCCCAAATGAAAAACTGTTTTTT. This codes for CASSQTFLGSTPNEKLFF.

This clonotype was counted only a few times. The genes are TRBV5-1 and TRBJ1-6, with D unresolved. V dropped 4 bases and J dropped 10 bases, with 12 bases sitting between them. Per the germline V gene, CDR1 is SGHRS and CDR2 is YFSETQ. CDR3 length: 13 residues. CDR3 sequence (DNA): TGCGCCAGCAGCCCAAGCGAGGGCTCACCCCTCCACTTT. This gives the protein CASSPSEGSPLHF.

This clonotype occurred a few times. The chain links TRBV12-3 or TRBV12-4 to TRBJ2-5; the match to TRBD2 covers 12 bases. The CDR3 has 16 residues. Germline trimming cut 7 bases from V and 2 bases from J; bases unmatched to any gene: 8. CDR3: CASKIGTSGLQETQYF. In DNA, the CDR3 is TGTGCCAGCAAAATCGGGACTAGCGGGTTACAAGAGACCCAGTACTTC.

Only a few counts were recorded for this clonotype. This sequence joins TRBV6-1 and TRBJ1-5; D remains unclear. V was trimmed by 5 bases and J by 6 bases, leaving 20 bases between them. The germline gives CDR1 MNHNS, CDR2 SASEGT. The CDR3 totals 16 residues. The CDR3 protein is CASSPPPKYRGQPQHF. Written as DNA, the CDR3 is TGTGCCAGCAGTCCCCCACCAAAATACCGGGGTCAGCCCCAGCATTTT.

This clonotype was seen a few times. The rearrangement joins TRBV6-1 to TRBJ2-5; maybe TRBD1 (5 bases). The CDR3 runs to 15 residues. V was clipped by 7 bases and J by 2 bases, with 17 bases between them. The germline V gene has CDR1 MNHNS and CDR2 SASEGT. The CDR3 region is CASTLHGARQETQYF. The CDR3 bases are TGTGCCAGCACCCTACATGGGGCGAGGCAAGAGACCCAGTACTTC.

This chain uses TRBV9 with TRBJ2-7; 9 bases match TRBD2. Germline-derived CDR1 and CDR2 are SGDLS and YYNGEE. This CDR3 contains 15 residues. V was pared by 4 bases and J by 7 bases, with 12 bases of the junction left unmatched. DNA of the CDR3: TGTGCCAGCAGCCCCCTTTTAGCGGGAGATGGTGAGCAGTACTTC. Its translation is CASSPLLAGDGEQYF. Full variable domain (outside the CDR3, taken from reference TRBV9 and TRBJ2-7): DSGVTQTPKHLITATGQRVTLRCSPRSGDLSVYWYQQSLDQGLQFLIQYYNGEERAKGNILERFSAQQFPDLHSELNLSSLELGDSALYFCASSPLLAGDGEQYFGPGTRLTVT.

The chain recombines TRBV29-1 with TRBJ2-3; 10 bases match TRBD1. Germline loops: CDR1 SQVTM, CDR2 ANQGSEA. The CDR3 totals 15 residues. Trimming cost V 5 bases and J 2 bases; bases outside gene matches: 7. CDR3 in DNA: TGCAGCGTTCGAGGGACAGGGGCTAACACAGATACGCAGTATTTT. The encoded protein is CSVRGTGANTDTQYF.

This clonotype occurred many times. The chain carries TRBV7-9 and TRBJ1-3, with unresolved D. The CDR3 covers 14 residues. From germline, CDR1 is SEHNR and CDR2 FQNEAQ (reference sequence). The ends were cut back, 6 bases at V and 4 bases at J, with 13 bases in the middle. The CDR3: CASRIDSSGNTIYF. The CDR3 DNA reads TGTGCCAGCAGGATAGACTCCTCCGGAAACACCATATATTTT.

This clonotype was observed a handful of times. The CDR3 DNA is TGCAGTGCTAGAGCTGCGGGAGTGGATACGCAGTATTTT. Translating gives CSARAAGVDTQYF. This rearrangement joins TRBV20-1 to TRBJ2-3; 7 bases map to TRBD2. The CDR3 is made up of 13 amino acids. Trimming cost V 1 base and J 6 bases; bases outside gene matches: 4. Germline V gene data show CDR1 as DFQATT and CDR2 as SNEGSKA (reference sequence).

The chain links TRBV6-1 to TRBJ2-7; D is tentatively TRBD1 or TRBD2 (5 bases each). Germline V lookup: CDR1 MNHNS, CDR2 SASEGT. The CDR3 has 17 residues. The V end was cut by 5 bases, the J end by 2 bases, with 22 bases between. This CDR3 reads CASSRSGPRTGPYEQYF. CDR3 in DNA: TGTGCCAGCAGTCGATCAGGACCCCGGACGGGACCCTACGAGCAGTACTTC.

CDR3 nucleotides: TGTGCCAGCAGGAGGGACAGGGGTATGTTAGGCGAGCAGTACTTC. Translated: CASRRDRGMLGEQYF. This chain uses TRBV2 with TRBJ2-7; 10 bases line up with TRBD1. V trimming: 6 bases; J trimming: 6 bases; junction bases outside the gene matches: 11. The germline V gene encodes CDR1 SNHLY and CDR2 FYNNEI. This CDR3 has 15 amino acids.